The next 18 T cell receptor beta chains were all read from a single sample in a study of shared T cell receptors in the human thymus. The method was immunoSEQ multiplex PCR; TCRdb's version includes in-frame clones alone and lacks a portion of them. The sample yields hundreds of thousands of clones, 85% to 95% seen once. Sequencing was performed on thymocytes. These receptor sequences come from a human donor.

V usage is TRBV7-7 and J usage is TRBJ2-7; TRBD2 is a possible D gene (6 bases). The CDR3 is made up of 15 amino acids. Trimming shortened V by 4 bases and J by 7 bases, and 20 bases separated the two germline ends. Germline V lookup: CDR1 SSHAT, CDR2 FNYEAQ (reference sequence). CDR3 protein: CASSSKGLDPREQYF. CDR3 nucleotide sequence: TGTGCCAGCAGCTCGAAGGGACTCGACCCTAGAGAGCAGTACTTC. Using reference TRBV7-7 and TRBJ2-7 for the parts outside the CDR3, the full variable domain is GAGVSQSPRYKVTKRGQDVTLRCDPISSHATLYWYQQALGQGPEFLTYFNYEAQPDKSGLPSDRFSAERPEGSISTLTIQRTEQRDSAMYRCASSSKGLDPREQYFGPGTRLTVT.

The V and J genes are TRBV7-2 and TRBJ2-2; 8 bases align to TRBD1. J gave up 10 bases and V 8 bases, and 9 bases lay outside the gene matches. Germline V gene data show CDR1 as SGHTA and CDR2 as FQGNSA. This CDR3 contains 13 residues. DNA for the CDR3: TGTGCCAGCCACCGAAAGGACAGGGAGGAGCTGTTTTTT. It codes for CASHRKDREELFF.

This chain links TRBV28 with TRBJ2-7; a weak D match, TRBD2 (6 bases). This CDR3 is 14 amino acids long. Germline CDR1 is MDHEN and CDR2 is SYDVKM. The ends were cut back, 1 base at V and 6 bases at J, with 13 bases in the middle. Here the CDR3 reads CASSLSGESGEQYF. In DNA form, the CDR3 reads TGTGCCAGCAGTTTATCGGGGGAAAGTGGCGAGCAGTACTTC.

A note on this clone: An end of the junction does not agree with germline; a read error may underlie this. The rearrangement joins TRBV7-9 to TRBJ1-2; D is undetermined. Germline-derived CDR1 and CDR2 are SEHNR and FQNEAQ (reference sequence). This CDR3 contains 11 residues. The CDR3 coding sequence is TGTGCCAGCAGCTTAGCTGTTGTTAGAAACTTC. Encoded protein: CASSLAVVRNF.

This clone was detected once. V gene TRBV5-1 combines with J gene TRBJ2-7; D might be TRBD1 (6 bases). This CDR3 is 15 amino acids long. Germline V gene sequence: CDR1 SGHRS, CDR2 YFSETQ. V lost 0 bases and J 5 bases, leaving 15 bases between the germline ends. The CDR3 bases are TGCGCCAGCAGCTTGGTATGGGCAGGGGTCCACGAGCAGTACTTC. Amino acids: CASSLVWAGVHEQYF. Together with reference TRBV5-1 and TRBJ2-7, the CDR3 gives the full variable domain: KAGVTQTPRYLIKTRGQQVTLSCSPISGHRSVSWYQQTPGQGLQFLFEYFSETQRNKGNFPGRFSGRQFSNSRSEMNVSTLELGDSALYLCASSLVWAGVHEQYFGPGTRLTVT.

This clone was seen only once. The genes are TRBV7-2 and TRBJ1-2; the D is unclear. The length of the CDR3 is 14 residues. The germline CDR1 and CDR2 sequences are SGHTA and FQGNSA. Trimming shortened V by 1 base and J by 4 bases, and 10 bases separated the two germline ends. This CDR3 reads CASSLGGSAYGYTF. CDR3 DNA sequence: TGTGCCAGCAGCTTAGGGGGTTCGGCCTATGGCTACACCTTC.

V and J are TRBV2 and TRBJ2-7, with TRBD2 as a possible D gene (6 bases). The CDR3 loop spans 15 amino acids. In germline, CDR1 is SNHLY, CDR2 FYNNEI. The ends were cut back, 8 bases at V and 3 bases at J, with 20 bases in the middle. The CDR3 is CASLAGIANIYEQYF. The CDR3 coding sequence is TGTGCCAGCCTTGCGGGAATAGCGAATATCTACGAGCAGTACTTC.

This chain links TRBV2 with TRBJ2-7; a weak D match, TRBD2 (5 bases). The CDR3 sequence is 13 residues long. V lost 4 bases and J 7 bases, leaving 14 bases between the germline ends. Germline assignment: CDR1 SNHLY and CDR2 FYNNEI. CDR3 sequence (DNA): TGTGCCAGCAGTGCCGGGATAGTTAGTGAGCAGTACTTC. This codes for CASSAGIVSEQYF.

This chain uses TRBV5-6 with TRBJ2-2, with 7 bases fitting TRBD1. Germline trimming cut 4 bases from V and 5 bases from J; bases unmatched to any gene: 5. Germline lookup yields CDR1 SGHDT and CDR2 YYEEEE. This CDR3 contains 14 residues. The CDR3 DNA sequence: TGTGCCAGCAGCCCCGGGACAGCAACCGGGGAGCTGTTTTTT. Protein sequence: CASSPGTATGELFF.

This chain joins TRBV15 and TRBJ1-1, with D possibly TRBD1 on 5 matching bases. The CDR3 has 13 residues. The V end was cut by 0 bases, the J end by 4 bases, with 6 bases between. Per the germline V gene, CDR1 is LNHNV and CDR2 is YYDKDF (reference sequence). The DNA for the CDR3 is TGTGCCACCAGCAGAGAGGGGGTCACTGAAGCTTTCTTT. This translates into CATSREGVTEAFF. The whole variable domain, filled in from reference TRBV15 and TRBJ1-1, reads DAMVIQNPRYQVTQFGKPVTLSCSQTLNHNVMYWYQQKSSQAPKLLFHYYDKDFNNEADTPDNFQSRRPNTSFCFLDIRSPGLGDTAMYLCATSREGVTEAFFGQGTRLTVV.

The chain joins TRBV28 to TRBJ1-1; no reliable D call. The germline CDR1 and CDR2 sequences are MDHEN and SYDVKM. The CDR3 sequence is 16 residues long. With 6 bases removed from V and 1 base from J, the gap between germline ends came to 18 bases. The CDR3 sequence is CASSFASGRGNTEAFF. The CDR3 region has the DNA TGTGCCAGCAGCTTTGCCAGCGGTCGGGGGAACACTGAAGCTTTCTTT.

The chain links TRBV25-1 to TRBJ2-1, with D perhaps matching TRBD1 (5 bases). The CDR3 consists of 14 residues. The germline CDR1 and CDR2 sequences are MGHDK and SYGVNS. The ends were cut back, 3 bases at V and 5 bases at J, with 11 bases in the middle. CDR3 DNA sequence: TGTGCCAGCAGTGACAGGGTCACCAACAATGAGCAGTTCTTC. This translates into CASSDRVTNNEQFF.

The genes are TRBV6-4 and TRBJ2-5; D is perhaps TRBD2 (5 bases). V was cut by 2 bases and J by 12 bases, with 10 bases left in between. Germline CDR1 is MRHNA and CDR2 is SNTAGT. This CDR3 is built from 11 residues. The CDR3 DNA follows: TGTGCCAGCAGTGACGATTCGGGGAAGTACTTC. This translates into CASSDDSGKYF.

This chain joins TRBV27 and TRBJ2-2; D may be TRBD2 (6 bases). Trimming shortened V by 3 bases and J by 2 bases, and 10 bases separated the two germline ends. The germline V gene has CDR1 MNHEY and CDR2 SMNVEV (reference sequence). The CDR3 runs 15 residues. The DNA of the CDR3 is TGTGCCAGCAGTTTGCTAGCGACCAACACCGGGGAGCTGTTTTTT. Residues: CASSLLATNTGELFF.

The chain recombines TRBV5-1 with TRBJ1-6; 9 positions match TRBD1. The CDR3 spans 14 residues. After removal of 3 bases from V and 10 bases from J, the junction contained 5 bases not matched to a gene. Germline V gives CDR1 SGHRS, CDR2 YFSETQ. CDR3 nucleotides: TGCGCCAGCAGCTCGGGACAGGGTGGGTCACCCCTCCACTTT. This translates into CASSSGQGGSPLHF.

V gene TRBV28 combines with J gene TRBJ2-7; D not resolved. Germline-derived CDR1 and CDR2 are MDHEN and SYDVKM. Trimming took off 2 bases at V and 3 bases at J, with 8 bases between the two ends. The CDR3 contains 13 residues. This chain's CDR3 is CASSLIRVYEQYF. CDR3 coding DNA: TGTGCCAGCAGTTTAATTAGAGTCTACGAGCAGTACTTC.

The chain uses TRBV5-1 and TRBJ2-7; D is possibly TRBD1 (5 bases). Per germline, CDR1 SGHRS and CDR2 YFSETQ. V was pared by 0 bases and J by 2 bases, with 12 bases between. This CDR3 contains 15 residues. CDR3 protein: CASSLAPKTAYEQYF. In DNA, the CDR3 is TGCGCCAGCAGCTTGGCCCCAAAGACAGCCTACGAGCAGTACTTC.

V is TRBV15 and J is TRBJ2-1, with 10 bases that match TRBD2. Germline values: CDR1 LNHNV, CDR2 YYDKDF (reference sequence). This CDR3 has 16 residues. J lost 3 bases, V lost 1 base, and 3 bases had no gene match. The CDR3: CATSRGASGSYNEQFF. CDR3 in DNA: TGTGCCACCAGCAGAGGTGCTAGCGGGAGCTACAATGAGCAGTTCTTC.